The 18 T cell receptor beta chains in this list originate from one sample, sequenced in a study of blood T cell repertoires in COVID-19. Here immunoSEQ multiplex PCR was the method, and the copy in TCRdb shows in-frame clones only, minus some. The repertoire holds about 220,000 clones, with approximately 83% as singletons. Sequenced sample: PBMCs or T cells enriched from blood (not recorded which). Every receptor here comes from a woman aged 40 to 49 who had been exposed to COVID-19.

The chain combines TRBV6-5 with TRBJ1-1, with D tentatively TRBD1 (6 bases). V lost 11 bases to trimming and J lost 1 base, with 11 bases between them. The CDR3 is 12 amino acids. Germline V lookup: CDR1 MNHEY, CDR2 SVGAGI. CDR3 DNA: TGTGCCTCCTACAGGGAGAACACTGAAGCTTTCTTT. This encodes CASYRENTEAFF.

The chain uses TRBV6-6 and TRBJ1-1, with D uncertain. The germline V gene has CDR1 MNHNY and CDR2 SVGAGI (reference sequence). The CDR3 extends over 15 amino acids. Trimming removed 7 bases at V and 1 base at J, with 16 bases between. The CDR3 spells CASTPTSGKNTEAFF. The CDR3 DNA reads TGTGCCAGCACCCCCACGTCGGGGAAGAACACTGAAGCTTTCTTT.

The rearrangement joins TRBV7-2 to TRBJ1-4; weak D call: TRBD1 (5 bases). Trimming cost V 3 bases and J 8 bases, with 10 bases left between them. Germline values: CDR1 SGHTA, CDR2 FQGNSA. The CDR3 totals 13 residues. In DNA, the CDR3 is TGTGCCAGCAGCTTCGGGACTGTCGAAAAACTGTTTTTT. Its protein product is CASSFGTVEKLFF.

This chain joins TRBV30 and TRBJ1-4; D unresolved. The CDR3 totals 13 residues. Germline-derived CDR1 and CDR2 are GTSNPN and SVGIG (reference sequence). V lost 8 bases and J lost 9, with 19 bases in between. CDR3 sequence reads: CARQTQGRQKLFF. DNA of the CDR3: TGTGCCCGGCAGACTCAAGGTCGACAAAAACTGTTTTTT.

This clone was observed a few times. J is TRBJ1-2 and V is TRBV20-1; D gene uncertain. The germline V gene has CDR1 DFQATT and CDR2 SNEGSKA (reference sequence). The CDR3 covers 11 residues. V was pared by 6 bases and J by 8 bases, with 13 bases between. For the CDR3, the DNA is TGCAGTGCCCCGGGTCCGTGGGGCTACACCTTC. Its protein is CSAPGPWGYTF.

The chain links TRBV7-9 to TRBJ2-1; 12 bases align to TRBD2. V trimming: 2 bases; J trimming: 8 bases; junction bases outside the gene matches: 4. Germline V lookup: CDR1 SEHNR, CDR2 FQNEAQ (reference sequence). The CDR3 loop spans 15 amino acids. CDR3 nucleotide sequence: TGTGCCAGCAGCTTACTCCTAGCGGGGGGGGATGAGCAGTTCTTC. This codes for CASSLLLAGGDEQFF.

This clone was seen once. As DNA, the CDR3 is TGTGCCAGTGGACAGGGCTTGAACACTGAAGCTTTCTTT. Protein product: CASGQGLNTEAFF. V gene TRBV7-3 combines with J gene TRBJ1-1; 8 bases are shared with TRBD1. With 9 bases clipped from V and 0 bases from J, the junction kept 3 bases outside the gene matches. This CDR3 has 13 residues. The germline gives CDR1 SGHTA, CDR2 FQGTGA.

Only one count was recorded for this clone. This chain joins TRBV9 and TRBJ2-3, with 11 bases aligning to TRBD1. Looked up from germline, CDR1 is SGDLS and CDR2 is YYNGEE. V shed 4 bases, J shed 4 bases, and the junction held 5 bases outside the gene matches. The CDR3 is 15 residues long. CDR3: CASSSWTGGADTQYF. The DNA of the CDR3 is TGTGCCAGCAGCTCATGGACAGGGGGCGCAGATACGCAGTATTTT.

The chain couples TRBV11-1 to TRBJ1-4, with 8 bases that match TRBD1. This CDR3 spans 14 amino acids. Looked up from germline, CDR1 is SGHAT and CDR2 is FQDESV (reference sequence). The V and J ends lost 4 bases and 8 bases, in that order; junction bases with no gene match: 6. The CDR3 nucleotides are TGTGCCAGCAGCTCTCGGACAGGGAGCGAAAAACTGTTTTTT. Protein sequence: CASSSRTGSEKLFF.

This sequence joins TRBV13 and TRBJ1-1; maybe TRBD1 (6 bases). Germline V gives CDR1 PRHDT, CDR2 FYEKMQ (reference sequence). V was shortened by 5 bases and J by 3 bases, with 13 bases between the two germline ends. The CDR3 runs to 14 residues. The CDR3 spells CASSPYRADTEAFF. CDR3 DNA: TGTGCCAGCAGCCCCTACAGGGCCGACACTGAAGCTTTCTTT.

V and J are TRBV21-1 and TRBJ2-5; the table's D gene call, TRBD2, was not cross checked with the DNA. TRBV21-1 corresponds to a pseudogene. There are 11 residues in the CDR3. The CDR3 is CASVNQETQYF. The CDR3 DNA reads TGTGCCAGCGTTAACCAAGAGACCCAGTACTTC.

The V gene is TRBV7-3, the J gene TRBJ1-2; TRBD1 aligns across 7 bases. The CDR3 has 13 amino acids. V was clipped by 2 bases and J by 6 bases; unmatched bases: 3. Germline V CDR1 and CDR2: SGHTA, FQGTGA. CDR3 nucleotide sequence: TGTGCCAGCAGCTTAGGGCAGGGGGATGGCTACACCTTC. Protein sequence: CASSLGQGDGYTF.

The chain uses TRBV4-3 and TRBJ1-2; 11 bases map to TRBD1. V dropped 7 bases and J dropped 2; count of bases not matched to a gene: 6. The CDR3 length is 15 residues. CDR1 LGHNA and CDR2 YSLEER come from the germline V gene. The CDR3 nucleotides are TGCGCCAGCACAGCGGACAGGGGGCGGAACTATGGCTACACCTTC. Encoded protein: CASTADRGRNYGYTF.

The rearrangement uses TRBV7-9 and TRBJ2-7; perhaps TRBD1 as D (5 bases). With 5 bases removed from V and 1 base from J, the gap between germline ends came to 6 bases. Germline CDR1 and CDR2: SEHNR and FQNEAQ (reference sequence). The CDR3 covers 12 residues. CDR3 in amino acids: CASSQGSYEQYF. CDR3 bases: TGTGCCAGCAGCCAGGGATCCTACGAGCAGTACTTC. Supplemented by reference TRBV7-9 and TRBJ2-7, the full variable domain reads DTGVSQNPRHKITKRGQNVTFRCDPISEHNRLYWYRQTLGQGPEFLTYFQNEAQLEKSRLLSDRFSAERPKGSFSTLEIQRTEQGDSAMYLCASSQGSYEQYFGPGTRLTVT.

The chain joins TRBV18 to TRBJ2-7; the D gene is possibly TRBD1 (6 bases). CDR1 is KGHSH, CDR2 LQKENI, per germline. CDR3 length: 14 residues. Trimming pared 3 bases from V and 3 bases from J, leaving 12 bases between. The CDR3 DNA reads TGTGCCAGCTCACCGGGACAAGGATACTACGAGCAGTACTTC. Its translation is CASSPGQGYYEQYF. Complete variable domain (other parts from reference TRBV18 and TRBJ2-7): NAGVMQNPRHLVRRRGQEARLRCSPMKGHSHVYWYRQLPEEGLKFMVYLQKENIIDESGMPKERFSAEFPKEGPSILRIQQVVRGDSAAYFCASSPGQGYYEQYFGPGTRLTVT.

The chain recombines TRBV5-1 with TRBJ1-2, with unresolved D. Germline loops: CDR1 SGHRS, CDR2 YFSETQ. The CDR3 is 12 residues long. V lost 2 bases, J lost 4 bases, and 6 bases lay in between. The chain's CDR3 is CASSFDIYGYTF. The CDR3 region has the DNA TGCGCCAGCAGCTTTGACATCTATGGCTACACCTTC.

The V call is TRBV7-9, the J call TRBJ2-3; maybe TRBD2 (6 bases). Germline CDR1 reads SEHNR; CDR2 reads FQNEAQ (reference sequence). The CDR3 is 14 amino acids. V was shortened by 5 bases and J by 3 bases, with 12 bases between the two germline ends. The CDR3 protein is CASSAARGTDTQYF. The CDR3 region has the DNA TGTGCCAGCAGCGCGGCCCGGGGGACAGATACGCAGTATTTT. The full variable domain, rest sourced from reference TRBV7-9 and TRBJ2-3, is DTGVSQNPRHKITKRGQNVTFRCDPISEHNRLYWYRQTLGQGPEFLTYFQNEAQLEKSRLLSDRFSAERPKGSFSTLEIQRTEQGDSAMYLCASSAARGTDTQYFGPGTRLTVL.

The chain is built from TRBV5-1 and TRBJ1-3; D uncertain. The V gene lost 2 bases and the J gene lost 4 bases, with 13 bases spanning the gap. CDR1 and CDR2 from the germline V gene are SGHRS and YFSETQ. The CDR3 has 15 residues. CDR3 DNA: TGCGCCAGCAGCTTTCTGTCACTCACGGGAAACACCATATATTTT. This translates into CASSFLSLTGNTIYF.